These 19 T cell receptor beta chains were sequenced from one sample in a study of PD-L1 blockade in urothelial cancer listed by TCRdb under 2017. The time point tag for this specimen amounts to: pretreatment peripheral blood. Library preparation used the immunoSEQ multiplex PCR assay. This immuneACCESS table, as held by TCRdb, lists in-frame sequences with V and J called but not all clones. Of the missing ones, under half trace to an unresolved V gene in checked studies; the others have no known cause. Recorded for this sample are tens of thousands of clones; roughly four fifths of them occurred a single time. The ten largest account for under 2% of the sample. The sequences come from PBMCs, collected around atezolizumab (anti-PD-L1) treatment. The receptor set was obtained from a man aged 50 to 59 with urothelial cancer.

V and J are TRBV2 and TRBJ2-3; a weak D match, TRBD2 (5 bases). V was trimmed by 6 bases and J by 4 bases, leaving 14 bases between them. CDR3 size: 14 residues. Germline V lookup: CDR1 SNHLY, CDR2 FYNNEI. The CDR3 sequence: CASRETDWADTQYF. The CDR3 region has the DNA TGTGCCAGCAGGGAAACGGACTGGGCAGATACGCAGTATTTT. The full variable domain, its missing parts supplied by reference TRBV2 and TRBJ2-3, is EPEVTQTPSHQVTQMGQEVILRCVPISNHLYFYWYRQILGQKVEFLVSFYNNEISEKSEIFDDQFSVERPDGSNFTLKIRSTKLEDSAMYFCASRETDWADTQYFGPGTRLTVL.

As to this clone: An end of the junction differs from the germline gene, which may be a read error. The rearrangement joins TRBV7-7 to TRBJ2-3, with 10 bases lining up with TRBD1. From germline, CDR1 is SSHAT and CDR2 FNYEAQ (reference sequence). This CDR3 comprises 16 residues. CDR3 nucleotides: TGTGCTAGCAGTTTACTCGGGACAGGGGGCACAGATACGCAGTATTTT. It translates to CASSLLGTGGTDTQYF. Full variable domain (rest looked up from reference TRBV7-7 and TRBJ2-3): GAGVSQSPRYKVTKRGQDVTLRCDPISSHATLYWYQQALGQGPEFLTYFNYEAQPDKSGLPSDRFSAERPEGSISTLTIQRTEQRDSAMYRCASSLLGTGGTDTQYFGPGTRLTVL.

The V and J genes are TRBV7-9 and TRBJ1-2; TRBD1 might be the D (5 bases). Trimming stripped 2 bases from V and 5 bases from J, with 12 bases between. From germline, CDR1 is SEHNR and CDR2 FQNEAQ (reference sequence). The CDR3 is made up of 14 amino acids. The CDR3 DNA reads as TGTGCCAGCAGCTTACTCCAGGGCGTATATGGCTACACCTTC. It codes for CASSLLQGVYGYTF.

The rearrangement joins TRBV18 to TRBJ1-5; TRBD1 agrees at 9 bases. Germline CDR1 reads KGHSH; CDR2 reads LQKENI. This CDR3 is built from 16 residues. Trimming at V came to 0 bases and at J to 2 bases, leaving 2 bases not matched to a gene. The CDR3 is CASSPPGQGGNQPQHF. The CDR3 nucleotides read TGTGCCAGCTCACCACCGGGACAGGGCGGCAATCAGCCCCAGCATTTT.

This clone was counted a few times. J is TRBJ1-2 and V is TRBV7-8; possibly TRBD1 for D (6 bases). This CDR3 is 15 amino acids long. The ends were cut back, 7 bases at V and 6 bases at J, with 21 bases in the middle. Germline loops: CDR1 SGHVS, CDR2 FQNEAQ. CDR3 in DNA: TGTGCCAGCACTTCTTGGCCCGGACAGATGGATGGCTACACCTTC. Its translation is CASTSWPGQMDGYTF.

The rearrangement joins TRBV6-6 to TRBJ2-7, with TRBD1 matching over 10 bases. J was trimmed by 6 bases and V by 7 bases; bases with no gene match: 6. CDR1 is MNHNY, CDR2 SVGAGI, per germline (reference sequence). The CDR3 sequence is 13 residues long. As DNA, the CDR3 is TGTGCCAGCAACCGACAGGGGGCCCTCGAGCAGTACGTC. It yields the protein CASNRQGALEQYV.

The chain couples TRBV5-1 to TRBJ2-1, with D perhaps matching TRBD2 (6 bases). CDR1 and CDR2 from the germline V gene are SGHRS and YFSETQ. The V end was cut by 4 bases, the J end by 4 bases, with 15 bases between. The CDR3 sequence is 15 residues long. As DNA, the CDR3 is TGCGCCAGCAGCCCCGGGACTGGAACGTACAATGAGCAGTTCTTC. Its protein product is CASSPGTGTYNEQFF.

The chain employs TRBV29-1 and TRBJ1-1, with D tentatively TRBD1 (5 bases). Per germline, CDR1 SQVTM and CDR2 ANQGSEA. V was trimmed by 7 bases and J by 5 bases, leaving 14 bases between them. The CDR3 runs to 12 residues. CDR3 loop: CSDWGLETEAFF. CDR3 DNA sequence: TGCAGCGACTGGGGCCTTGAGACTGAAGCTTTCTTT.

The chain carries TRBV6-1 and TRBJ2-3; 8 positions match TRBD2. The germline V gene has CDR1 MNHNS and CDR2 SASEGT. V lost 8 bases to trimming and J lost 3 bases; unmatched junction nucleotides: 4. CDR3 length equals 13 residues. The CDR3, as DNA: TGTGCCAGCCGGGCGGGAGGTACAGATACGCAGTATTTT. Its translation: CASRAGGTDTQYF.

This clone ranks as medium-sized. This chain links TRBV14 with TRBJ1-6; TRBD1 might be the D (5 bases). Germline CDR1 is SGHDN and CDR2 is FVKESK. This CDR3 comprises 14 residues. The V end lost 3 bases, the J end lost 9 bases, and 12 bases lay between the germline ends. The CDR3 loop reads CASSQGREVSPLHF. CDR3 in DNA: TGTGCCAGCAGCCAGGGCAGGGAAGTTTCACCCCTCCACTTT.

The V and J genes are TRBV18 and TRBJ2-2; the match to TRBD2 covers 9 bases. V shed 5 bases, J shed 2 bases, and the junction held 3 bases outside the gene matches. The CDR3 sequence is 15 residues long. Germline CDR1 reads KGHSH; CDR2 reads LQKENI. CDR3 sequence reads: CASSRGTSNTGELFF. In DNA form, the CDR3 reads TGTGCCAGCTCAAGAGGGACTAGCAACACCGGGGAGCTGTTTTTT.

CDR3 DNA sequence: TGTGCCAGCAGCTCAGGGGAGCCTAGCTATGGCTACACCTTC. Encoded protein: CASSSGEPSYGYTF. The chain combines TRBV7-9 with TRBJ1-2; tentatively, D is TRBD1 (6 bases). The CDR3 is 14 amino acids. Germline CDR1 reads SEHNR; CDR2 reads FQNEAQ (reference sequence). Between the trimmed V and J ends, which lost 4 bases and 4 bases, there was a span of 13 bases. The full variable domain, completed using reference TRBV7-9 and TRBJ1-2, is DTGVSQNPRHKITKRGQNVTFRCDPISEHNRLYWYRQTLGQGPEFLTYFQNEAQLEKSRLLSDRFSAERPKGSFSTLEIQRTEQGDSAMYLCASSSGEPSYGYTFGSGTRLTVV.

Here the CDR3 reads CASSPLSGRNYEQYF. CDR3 in DNA: TGCGCCAGCAGCCCGTTGTCAGGGCGGAACTACGAGCAGTACTTC. The chain has TRBV5-1 and TRBJ2-7; the D gene is possibly TRBD1 (5 bases). This CDR3 comprises 15 residues. Germline CDR1 is SGHRS and CDR2 is YFSETQ. The V gene lost 4 bases and the J gene lost 3 bases, with 17 bases spanning the gap.

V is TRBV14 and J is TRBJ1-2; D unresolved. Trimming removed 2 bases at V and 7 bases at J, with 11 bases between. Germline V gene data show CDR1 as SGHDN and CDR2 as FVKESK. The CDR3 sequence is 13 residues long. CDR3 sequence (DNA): TGTGCCAGCAGCCAAATGAGGCTGGGTGGCTACACCTTC. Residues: CASSQMRLGGYTF.

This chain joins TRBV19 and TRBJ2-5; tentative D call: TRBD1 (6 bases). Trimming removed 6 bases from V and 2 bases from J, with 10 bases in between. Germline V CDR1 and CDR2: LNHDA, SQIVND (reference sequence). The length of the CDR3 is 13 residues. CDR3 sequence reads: CASRQGQQETQYF. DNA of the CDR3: TGTGCCAGTAGGCAGGGACAACAAGAGACCCAGTACTTC.

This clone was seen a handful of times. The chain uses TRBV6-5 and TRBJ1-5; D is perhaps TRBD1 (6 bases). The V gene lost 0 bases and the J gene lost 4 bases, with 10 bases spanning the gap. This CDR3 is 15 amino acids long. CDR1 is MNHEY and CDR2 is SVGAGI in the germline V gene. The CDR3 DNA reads TGTGCCAGCAGTTACTCCAACAGGGCGAATCAGCCCCAGCATTTT. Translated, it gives CASSYSNRANQPQHF.

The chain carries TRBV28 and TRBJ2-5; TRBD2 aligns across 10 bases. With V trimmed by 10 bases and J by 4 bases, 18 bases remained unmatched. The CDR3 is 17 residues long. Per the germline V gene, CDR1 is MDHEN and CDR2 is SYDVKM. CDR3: CATTKIGAGGPSETQYF. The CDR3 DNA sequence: TGTGCCACGACTAAAATCGGAGCGGGAGGGCCATCAGAGACCCAGTACTTC.

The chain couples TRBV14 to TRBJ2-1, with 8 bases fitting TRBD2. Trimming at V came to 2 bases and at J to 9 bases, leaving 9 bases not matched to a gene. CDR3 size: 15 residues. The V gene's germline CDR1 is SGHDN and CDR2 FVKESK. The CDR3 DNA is TGTGCCAGCAGCCAATGGGCGTCTAGCGGGTCTGAGCAGTTCTTC. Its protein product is CASSQWASSGSEQFF.

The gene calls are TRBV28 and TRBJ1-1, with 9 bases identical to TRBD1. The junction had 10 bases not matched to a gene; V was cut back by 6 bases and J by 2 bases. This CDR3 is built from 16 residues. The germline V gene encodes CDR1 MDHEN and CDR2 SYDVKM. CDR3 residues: CASSIGQGRVNTEAFF. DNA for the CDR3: TGTGCCAGCAGCATTGGACAGGGGAGGGTCAACACTGAAGCTTTCTTT.